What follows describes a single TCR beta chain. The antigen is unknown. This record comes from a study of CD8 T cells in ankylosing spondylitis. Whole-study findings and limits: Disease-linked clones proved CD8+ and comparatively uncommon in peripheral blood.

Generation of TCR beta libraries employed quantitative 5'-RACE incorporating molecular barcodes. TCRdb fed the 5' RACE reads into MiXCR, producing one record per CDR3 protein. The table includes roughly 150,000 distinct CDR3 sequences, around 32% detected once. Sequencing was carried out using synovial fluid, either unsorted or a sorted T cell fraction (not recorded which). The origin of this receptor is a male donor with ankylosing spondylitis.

This CDR3 is CASSPADRGDYGYTF. CDR3 bases: TGTGCCAGCAGTCCCGCGGACAGGGGGGACTATGGCTACACCTTC. The chain joins TRBV28 to TRBJ1-2, with 10 bases matching TRBD1. The junction had 6 bases not matched to a gene; V was cut back by 5 bases and J by 3 bases. This CDR3 is built from 15 residues. Germline V gene lookup returns CDR1 MDHEN and CDR2 SYDVKM.